Below are 10 T cell receptor beta chains sequenced from a single sample in a study of T cell repertoires in cytomegalovirus infection. TCRdb processed the reads anew with MiXCR; each CDR3 protein has one entry. The profile shows 150,000 to 200,000 distinct CDR3 sequences, about 20% of them singletons. The sequenced sample consisted of PBMCs. Receptors originate from a human donor in good health (CMV status not recorded). Some clones in this sample may be carry-over from other donors' samples.

This clonotype was recorded many times. The chain links TRBV7-6 to TRBJ1-1, with D perhaps matching TRBD1 (6 bases). V shed 5 bases and J shed 1 base, with 14 bases lying between them. This CDR3 is 15 amino acids long. The germline CDR1 and CDR2 sequences are SGHVS and FNYEAQ. In nucleotides, the CDR3 is TGTGCCAGCAGCAGTTACGGGGGGGCGAACACTGAAGCTTTCTTT. Translating gives CASSSYGGANTEAFF.

The chain has TRBV28 and TRBJ2-1; 8 bases align to TRBD2. Germline V gene lookup returns CDR1 MDHEN and CDR2 SYDVKM. With 4 bases clipped from V and 10 bases from J, the junction kept 6 bases outside the gene matches. The CDR3 length is 13 residues. The chain's CDR3 is CASSSGRAREQFF. The DNA for the CDR3 is TGTGCCAGCAGTTCCGGGAGGGCCAGAGAGCAGTTCTTC.

A few counts support this clonotype. The chain carries TRBV12-3 or TRBV12-4 and TRBJ2-1; 7 nucleotides agree with TRBD2. V was clipped by 7 bases and J by 5 bases; unmatched bases: 14. The CDR3 extends over 16 amino acids. CDR3 in DNA: TGTGCCAGCATCCAAGGGAGGGCCGGCCCCCACAATGAGCAGTTCTTC. This sequence encodes CASIQGRAGPHNEQFF.

The CDR3 DNA follows: TGTGCCAGCAGCCAGGACCGGCATAACTATGGCTACACCTTC. It specifies CASSQDRHNYGYTF. The V call is TRBV7-9, the J call TRBJ1-2; D not certain. Looked up from germline, CDR1 is SEHNR and CDR2 is FQNEAQ (reference sequence). V was clipped by 5 bases and J by 1 base, with 11 bases between them. This CDR3 has 14 amino acids.

This clonotype appeared a few times. The V gene is TRBV6-2 or TRBV6-3, the J gene TRBJ2-3, with unresolved D. CDR3 size: 15 residues. Per the germline V gene, CDR1 is MNHEY and CDR2 is SVGEGT. Trimming removed 2 bases from V and 0 bases from J, with 9 bases in between. CDR3 protein: CASSYTPPSTDTQYF. The CDR3 DNA follows: TGTGCCAGCAGTTACACTCCGCCGAGCACAGATACGCAGTATTTT.

The table lists this clonotype with a few counts. The V and J genes are TRBV7-9 and TRBJ1-1; D is uncertain. This CDR3 comprises 11 residues. Looked up from germline, CDR1 is SEHNR and CDR2 is FQNEAQ (reference sequence). V was pared by 10 bases and J by 1 base, with 7 bases between. This CDR3 reads CATFTNTEAFF. The CDR3 DNA is TGTGCCACCTTCACGAACACTGAAGCTTTCTTT.

This clonotype occurred many times. The rearrangement uses TRBV6-2 or TRBV6-3 and TRBJ1-1, with no clear D. V dropped 1 base and J dropped 4 bases, with 7 bases sitting between them. Germline V gives CDR1 MNHEY, CDR2 SVGEGT. CDR3 length: 13 amino acids. DNA for the CDR3: TGTGCCAGCAGTTACTTGGGGAGCACTGAAGCTTTCTTT. Protein: CASSYLGSTEAFF.

In its sample, this clonotype was seen a few times. The chain joins TRBV2 to TRBJ2-4, with 8 bases fitting TRBD1. This CDR3 comprises 14 residues. CDR1 SNHLY and CDR2 FYNNEI come from the germline V gene. Trimming at V came to 8 bases and at J to 6 bases, leaving 9 bases not matched to a gene. The CDR3 DNA reads as TGTGCCAGCCTCGAGGACAGGGTGGGAAACATTCAGTACTTC. Its translation: CASLEDRVGNIQYF.

The chain has TRBV20-1 and TRBJ2-7; 8 bases match TRBD1. Looked up from germline, CDR1 is DFQATT and CDR2 is SNEGSKA (reference sequence). The ends lost 0 bases at V and 0 bases at J; junction bases unmatched: 7. CDR3 length equals 16 residues. The CDR3 bases are TGCAGTGCTAGAGATAGGGGACAGGTGGACTCCTACGAGCAGTACTTC. Amino acid sequence: CSARDRGQVDSYEQYF.

This clonotype was seen more than once but under ten times. This chain links TRBV28 with TRBJ2-5; tentative D call: TRBD2 (5 bases). Deletions cut 2 bases from V and 7 bases from J, with 11 bases between. The CDR3 has 13 amino acids. Germline assignment: CDR1 MDHEN and CDR2 SYDVKM. The CDR3, as DNA: TGTGCCAGCAGTTTAACAGCGGTCAGGACCCAGTACTTC. Translated, it gives CASSLTAVRTQYF.